This TCR beta chain came from a study of metastatic and nonmetastatic thyroid tumors. TCRdb re-analyzed the PCR reads using MiXCR. This sample has 30,000 to 45,000 clones, with around 30% found just once. Thyroid surgery was preceded by no treatment in any patient. From germline, CDR1 is SGHRS and CDR2 YFSETQ. Trimming took off 5 bases at V and 0 bases at J, with 14 bases between the two ends. There are 15 residues in the CDR3. The sequencing sample was made of blood. J is TRBJ1-2 and V is TRBV5-1; D might be TRBD1 (5 bases). The origin of this receptor is a male donor with papillary thyroid cancer or a benign thyroid nodule (not recorded which). Some clones in this sample may be carry-over from other donors' samples. DNA of the CDR3: TGCGCCAGCAGTATGGGGGGGAGTGCTAACTATGGCTACACCTTC. Translating it yields CASSMGGSANYGYTF.